The TCR beta chain described here comes from a study of shared clonotypes between healthy human individuals. CDR1 is MNHEY, CDR2 SVGAGI, per germline. This CDR3 comprises 14 residues. V was cut by 2 bases and J by 3 bases, with 11 bases left in between. Several immunoSEQ plates received, in even portions, the genomic DNA of each subset. Using immunoSEQ multiplex PCR, the repertoire was profiled, and TCRdb retains in-frame clones only, with some absent. Among around 690,000 clones listed, about 90% were seen once. Sample: memory CD8+ T cells from PBMCs. The subset: CD45RO+ cells pooled with CCR7-negative TemRA cells. The receptor's source is a man younger than 35 in good health. Some clones in this sample may be carry-over from other donors' samples. V is TRBV6-5 and J is TRBJ2-7; maybe TRBD1 (6 bases). The CDR3 DNA follows: TGTGCCAGCAGTTACGCCGGACAGCTCTACGAGCAGTACTTC. Encoded protein: CASSYAGQLYEQYF.